The 25 T cell receptor beta chains listed next were all sequenced from one sample in a study of regulatory T cells in long-lasting Graves disease. Both iRepertoire HTBI primers and Arm-PCR of CDR3 regions were used to build the TCR beta libraries. TCRdb used MiXCR to reprocess the multiplex PCR reads, holding one entry per CDR3 protein. The top ten clones hold 7% to 10% of a sample with some 440,000 distinct CDR3 sequences, around 21% of them seen once. Time point described: persistent/refractory GD, antithyroid drugs over 5 years with positive TRAb. PBMC RNA served as the TCR library source. The source material was peripheral blood mononuclear cells (PBMCs), sampled when the disease was refractory, from a patient treated with antithyroid drugs. These receptors came from a female donor with Graves disease.

This clonotype has ten or more counts. This sequence joins TRBV6-2 or TRBV6-3 and TRBJ1-2, with a weak D call TRBD1 (5 bases). The germline gives CDR1 MNHEY, CDR2 SVGEGT. The CDR3 totals 13 residues. The V end was cut by 6 bases, the J end by 6 bases, with 14 bases between. As DNA, the CDR3 is TGTGCCAGCAGGGAGAACAGGCCGAATGGCTACACCTTC. Translation: CASRENRPNGYTF.

This clonotype was counted once. Since a much larger clone is just one base distant, this may be a read error. This rearrangement joins TRBV30 to TRBJ2-5; the D gene could be TRBD1 or TRBD2 (5 bases each). Germline lookup yields CDR1 GTSNPN and CDR2 SVGIG (reference sequence). V was trimmed by 3 bases and J by 5 bases, leaving 16 bases between them. The CDR3 sequence is 14 residues long. CDR3 sequence (DNA): TGTGCCTGGAGCCGGGACCGAGGGCCGGAGACCCAGTACTTC. This codes for CAWSRDRGPETQYF.

This clonotype was observed a handful of times. The chain combines TRBV20-1 with TRBJ1-5; 7 bases agree with TRBD1. CDR3 size: 14 residues. Germline-derived CDR1 and CDR2 are DFQATT and SNEGSKA (reference sequence). The ends lost 3 bases at V and 6 bases at J; junction bases unmatched: 8. The CDR3 nucleotides are TGCAGTGCTAGGCGGAGGGGGCCCAGTCAGCCCCAGCATTTT. Translating it yields CSARRRGPSQPQHF.

There are a few counts of this clonotype. The chain carries TRBV9 and TRBJ2-2; TRBD2 might be the D (5 bases). V lost 4 bases, J lost 2 bases, and 18 bases lay in between. CDR1 SGDLS and CDR2 YYNGEE come from the germline V gene. The CDR3 spans 17 residues. The CDR3 coding sequence is TGTGCCAGCAGCCTTCCCATGGGAGACTCTAACACCGGGGAGCTGTTTTTT. Amino acids: CASSLPMGDSNTGELFF.

On this clonotype itself: With a far larger clone one base away, a read error is the likely cause. The chain combines TRBV2 with TRBJ2-1; 9 nucleotides match TRBD1. V lost 8 bases and J lost 4; bases outside the gene matches: 9. Germline V CDR1 and CDR2: SNHLY, FYNNEI. CDR3 size: 15 residues. The CDR3 protein is CASGLRTGAYNEQFF. CDR3 coding DNA: TGTGCCAGCGGTTTACGGACAGGGGCGTACAATGAGCAGTTCTTC.

The table lists this clonotype with many counts. Here the CDR3 reads CASSPDLPGVDEQFF. The CDR3 coding sequence is TGTGCCAGCAGTCCAGACCTACCTGGGGTCGATGAGCAGTTCTTC. The chain links TRBV6-1 to TRBJ2-1; D is undetermined. The CDR3 has 15 residues. CDR1 is MNHNS, CDR2 SASEGT, per germline. V lost 5 bases, J lost 8 bases, and 19 bases lay in between.

This clonotype was detected ten times or more. The genes are TRBV28 and TRBJ2-7; 7 bases agree with TRBD1. Trimming took 5 bases from V and 3 from J; bases not matched to a gene: 7. Germline V gene data show CDR1 as MDHEN and CDR2 as SYDVKM. The CDR3 sequence is 14 residues long. The CDR3 bases are TGTGCCAGCAGTAATACCGGGACAGTCTACGAGCAGTACTTC. It yields the protein CASSNTGTVYEQYF.

This clonotype was seen only a few times. The rearrangement joins TRBV6-2 or TRBV6-3 to TRBJ2-7; D uncertain. This CDR3 contains 16 residues. The germline CDR1 and CDR2 sequences are MNHEY and SVGEGT. Trimming stripped 0 bases from V and 3 bases from J, with 15 bases between. The CDR3 region has the DNA TGTGCCAGCAGTTACTCGATTGGGCTCAGCAACTACGAGCAGTACTTC. It yields the protein CASSYSIGLSNYEQYF.

The chain is built from TRBV6-1 and TRBJ1-2; tentatively, D is TRBD1 (6 bases). CDR1 MNHNS and CDR2 SASEGT come from the germline V gene. The germline V and J ends were trimmed by 11 bases and 7 bases, with 17 bases remaining between them. This CDR3 comprises 12 residues. The CDR3 protein is CAGGPTGRGYTF. The CDR3 region has the DNA TGTGCCGGAGGACCGACAGGCCGTGGCTACACCTTC.

This rearrangement joins TRBV7-8 to TRBJ1-1, with unresolved D. The V gene lost 5 bases and the J gene lost 6 bases, with 16 bases spanning the gap. The CDR3 has 14 residues. Germline V gene data show CDR1 as SGHVS and CDR2 as FQNEAQ. CDR3 loop: CASSPLRRRAEAFF. Here the CDR3 DNA reads TGTGCCAGCAGCCCGCTGAGGCGCCGGGCTGAAGCTTTCTTT.

This chain joins TRBV5-1 and TRBJ2-3, with 13 positions matching TRBD2. V trimming: 4 bases; J trimming: 2 bases; junction bases outside the gene matches: 4. This CDR3 is 16 amino acids long. The germline gives CDR1 SGHRS, CDR2 YFSETQ. CDR3 in amino acids: CASSTGLAGYTDTQYF. CDR3 bases: TGCGCCAGCAGCACGGGACTAGCGGGGTACACAGATACGCAGTATTTT. Looking up the rest from reference TRBV5-1 and TRBJ2-3 gives the full variable domain: KAGVTQTPRYLIKTRGQQVTLSCSPISGHRSVSWYQQTPGQGLQFLFEYFSETQRNKGNFPGRFSGRQFSNSRSEMNVSTLELGDSALYLCASSTGLAGYTDTQYFGPGTRLTVL.

This clonotype showed up just a few times. This chain connects TRBV18 to TRBJ2-7; either TRBD1 or TRBD2 may supply D (6 bases each). V lost 1 base and J lost 5, with 15 bases in between. CDR1 and CDR2 from the germline V gene are KGHSH and LQKENI. The CDR3 consists of 15 residues. The chain's CDR3 is CASSPLLSGADEQYF. Here the CDR3 DNA reads TGTGCCAGCTCACCACTTCTCTCGGGGGCGGACGAGCAGTACTTC.

This clonotype has only a few counts. CDR3 nucleotide sequence: TGTGCCAGCAGGCCGGGACAGGCAAACACTGAAGCTTTCTTT. Its translation is CASRPGQANTEAFF. The chain has TRBV7-9 and TRBJ1-1; 8 bases match TRBD1. The trim removed 6 bases at V and 2 bases at J, leaving 5 bases unmatched. In germline, CDR1 is SEHNR, CDR2 FQNEAQ (reference sequence). The CDR3 sequence is 14 residues long.

There are many counts of this clonotype. The chain couples TRBV2 to TRBJ2-6; D might be TRBD1 (5 bases). Germline V gene sequence: CDR1 SNHLY, CDR2 FYNNEI. Trimming shortened V by 3 bases and J by 0 bases, and 12 bases separated the two germline ends. The CDR3 sequence is 17 residues long. CDR3 coding DNA: TGTGCCAGCAGTGACTGGGGCAGTCTCTCTGGGGCCAACGTCCTGACTTTC. Residues: CASSDWGSLSGANVLTF.

This clonotype was seen at least ten times. This chain connects TRBV7-2 to TRBJ2-4, with 8 bases that match TRBD1. V was clipped by 4 bases and J by 8 bases; unmatched bases: 7. Germline CDR1 reads SGHTA; CDR2 reads FQGNSA. The CDR3 length is 14 residues. As DNA, the CDR3 is TGTGCCAGCAGCTCACAGGGGGGTACGGACATTCAGTACTTC. It encodes CASSSQGGTDIQYF.

This clonotype was counted at least ten times. The V call is TRBV2, the J call TRBJ2-7; D gene uncertain. The CDR3 has 13 residues. V was clipped by 11 bases and J by 3 bases, with 17 bases between them. Germline V gives CDR1 SNHLY, CDR2 FYNNEI. CDR3 DNA sequence: TGTGCCGGCGTCAAAGAAACTAACTACGAGCAGTACTTC. This encodes CAGVKETNYEQYF.

This clonotype was found many times. This sequence joins TRBV11-2 and TRBJ2-5, with D uncertain. The CDR3 extends over 13 amino acids. V was pared by 7 bases and J by 5 bases, with 14 bases between. CDR1 SGHAT and CDR2 FQNNGV come from the germline V gene. CDR3 coding DNA: TGTGCCAGCACTCGCACCATCCAGGAGACCCAGTACTTC. It encodes CASTRTIQETQYF.

In this sample, this clonotype turned up a few times. The J gene is TRBJ2-3, the V gene TRBV19; the match to TRBD2 covers 12 bases. The CDR3 sequence is 16 residues long. Unmatched junction bases numbered 7, after V lost 6 bases and J lost 3 bases. CDR1 is LNHDA, CDR2 SQIVND, per germline (reference sequence). DNA for the CDR3: TGTGCCAGTAGGGATACTAGCGGGAGGACGACAGATACGCAGTATTTT. This translates into CASRDTSGRTTDTQYF.

There are a few counts of this clonotype. The V and J genes are TRBV5-1 and TRBJ1-2; D possibly corresponds to TRBD1 (5 bases). The CDR3 extends over 12 amino acids. Germline-derived CDR1 and CDR2 are SGHRS and YFSETQ. V lost 6 bases, J lost 7 bases, and 13 bases lay in between. The CDR3 DNA reads TGCGCCAGCATGGATGGGGCTGGTGGCTACACCTTC. Translating it yields CASMDGAGGYTF.

This clonotype showed up many times. The rearrangement links TRBV6-1 to TRBJ1-5, with 10 nucleotides matching TRBD1. Trimming took 0 bases from V and 3 from J; bases not matched to a gene: 8. This CDR3 has 18 amino acids. The germline CDR1 and CDR2 sequences are MNHNS and SASEGT. In nucleotides, the CDR3 is TGTGCCAGCAGTGAAGCTGACGGACAGGGGGTTTACAATCAGCCCCAGCATTTT. Amino acid sequence: CASSEADGQGVYNQPQHF.

This clonotype showed up just a few times. V is TRBV6-5 and J is TRBJ1-2; TRBD1 matches 7 bases. This CDR3 is built from 13 residues. Germline values: CDR1 MNHEY, CDR2 SVGAGI. Germline trimming cut 2 bases from V and 6 bases from J; bases unmatched to any gene: 3. The CDR3, as DNA: TGTGCCAGCAGTTACCGCGACAGGGATGGCTACACCTTC. Translated: CASSYRDRDGYTF.

The chain recombines TRBV19 with TRBJ1-2; D is unclear. This CDR3 contains 12 residues. The V gene lost 3 bases and the J gene lost 3 bases, with 5 bases spanning the gap. The V gene's germline CDR1 is LNHDA and CDR2 SQIVND (reference sequence). Here the CDR3 DNA reads TGTGCCAGTAGTATGAGGGACTATGGCTACACCTTC. Translated: CASSMRDYGYTF.

This clonotype appeared many times. V is TRBV28 and J is TRBJ1-5, with 7 bases identical to TRBD1. The ends lost 2 bases at V and 0 bases at J; junction bases unmatched: 4. This CDR3 is 16 amino acids long. Germline CDR1 is MDHEN and CDR2 is SYDVKM. The CDR3 DNA reads as TGTGCCAGCAGTTTAGGAGGGGGCTATAGCAATCAGCCCCAGCATTTT. This codes for CASSLGGGYSNQPQHF. The whole variable domain, remainder taken from reference TRBV28 and TRBJ1-5, is DVKVTQSSRYLVKRTGEKVFLECVQDMDHENMFWYRQDPGLGLRLIYFSYDVKMKEKGDIPEGYSVSREKKERFSLILESASTNQTSMYLCASSLGGGYSNQPQHFGDGTRLSIL.

This clonotype showed up many times. The gene calls are TRBV27 and TRBJ2-2; 13 bases line up with TRBD2. CDR1 and CDR2 (germline): MNHEY, SMNVEV (reference sequence). Trimming removed 8 bases from V and 4 bases from J; junction bases left unmatched: 13. The CDR3 sequence is 18 residues long. CDR3 amino acids: CASSTRLAGGRGTGELFF. The CDR3 DNA reads as TGTGCCAGCTCCACTAGACTAGCGGGAGGACGGGGCACCGGGGAGCTGTTTTTT.

The gene calls are TRBV13 and TRBJ1-2; D gene ambiguous. The V and J ends lost 4 bases and 6 bases respectively, with 15 bases between them. This CDR3 region has 14 residues. The germline V gene encodes CDR1 PRHDT and CDR2 FYEKMQ (reference sequence). In DNA, the CDR3 is TGTGCCAGCAGCTCAGGACGACCAAATGATGGCTACACCTTC. This sequence encodes CASSSGRPNDGYTF. The variable domain in full, with the rest retrieved from reference TRBV13 and TRBJ1-2, is AAGVIQSPRHLIKEKRETATLKCYPIPRHDTVYWYQQGPGQDPQFLISFYEKMQSDKGSIPDRFSAQQFSDYHSELNMSSLELGDSALYFCASSSGRPNDGYTFGSGTRLTVV.